Below are 3 T cell receptor beta chains sequenced from a single sample in a study of T cells after yellow fever vaccination. TCRdb re-analysed the 5' RACE reads in MiXCR, keeping a single row per CDR3 protein. This sample has 350,000 to 450,000 distinct CDR3 sequences, with under 20% found just once. The material sequenced was PBMCs, taken before the yellow fever booster vaccination. The receptor set was obtained from a man aged 18 to 35 who received the YFV17D yellow fever vaccine.

This clonotype was observed a handful of times. This chain joins TRBV10-3 and TRBJ1-2; TRBD1 matches 7 bases. Germline V lookup: CDR1 ENHRY, CDR2 SYGVKD. V shed 5 bases and J 8 bases; nucleotides not matched to a gene: 14. The CDR3 has 15 amino acids. The CDR3 sequence: CAISSFAQGTKGYTF. CDR3 coding DNA: TGTGCCATCAGTTCATTTGCACAGGGGACTAAAGGCTACACCTTC.

This clonotype was recorded a few times. The CDR3 coding sequence is TGTGCCAGCAGTCGCAGGGGGCCAACCTACGAGCAGTACTTC. It specifies CASSRRGPTYEQYF. The genes are TRBV7-9 and TRBJ2-7; 8 bases align to TRBD1. After removal of 6 bases from V and 2 bases from J, the junction contained 6 bases not matched to a gene. Germline lookup yields CDR1 SEHNR and CDR2 FQNEAQ (reference sequence). CDR3 length: 14 residues.

The rearrangement links TRBV7-2 to TRBJ1-5; no definite D call. V lost 1 base to trimming and J lost 0 bases, with 7 bases between them. Germline CDR1 reads SGHTA; CDR2 reads FQGNSA. The CDR3 runs to 15 residues. The CDR3 here is CASSLGPNSNQPQHF. The CDR3 bases are TGTGCCAGCAGCTTAGGGCCGAATAGCAATCAGCCCCAGCATTTT.